The 29 T cell receptor beta chains below were found in one sample sequenced in a study of long-term antiretroviral therapy in people with HIV. Samples were assayed with immunoSEQ v3.0 at survey level. Profiling relied on immunoSEQ multiplex PCR, and the TCRdb table lists in-frame clones only, not all of them. Among tens of thousands of clones listed, about 93% were seen once. This material consisted of unsorted PBMCs, taken about 5.3 years after starting antiretroviral therapy. These receptors were taken from a middle-aged woman with HIV.

This clone was seen only once. The chain couples TRBV6-1 to TRBJ1-2; perhaps TRBD1 as D (5 bases). Trimming shortened V by 3 bases and J by 4 bases, and 9 bases separated the two germline ends. Germline V gene data show CDR1 as MNHNS and CDR2 as SASEGT. This CDR3 comprises 13 residues. CDR3 DNA sequence: TGTGCCAGCAGTGATGCAGGGAGCTATGGCTACACCTTC. Protein: CASSDAGSYGYTF.

This chain connects TRBV30 to TRBJ1-1, with TRBD1 as a possible D gene (5 bases). Germline V CDR1 and CDR2: GTSNPN, SVGIG (reference sequence). With 3 bases removed from V and 1 base from J, the gap between germline ends came to 12 bases. The CDR3 sequence is 14 residues long. This CDR3 reads CAWRGVFGNTEAFF. The DNA for the CDR3 is TGTGCCTGGAGAGGGGTTTTTGGGAACACTGAAGCTTTCTTT.

The CDR3 coding sequence is TGTGCCTGGAGTCCGCGGAGGACAGGGGGTAACACTGAAGCTTTCTTT. It specifies CAWSPRRTGGNTEAFF. The chain joins TRBV30 to TRBJ1-1; TRBD1 matches 10 bases. This CDR3 has 16 amino acids. Trimming took 2 bases from V and 2 from J; bases not matched to a gene: 8. Germline CDR1 and CDR2: GTSNPN and SVGIG (reference sequence).

V is TRBV5-1 and J is TRBJ2-1, with a possible D match to TRBD2 (6 bases). Germline CDR1 and CDR2: SGHRS and YFSETQ. This CDR3 is 16 amino acids long. V was cut by 0 bases and J by 0 bases, with 10 bases left in between. The CDR3 loop reads CASSLAGGASYNEQFF. The DNA for the CDR3 is TGCGCCAGCAGCTTGGCCGGCGGGGCCTCCTACAATGAGCAGTTCTTC.

The rearrangement uses TRBV7-9 and TRBJ2-1, with unresolved D. The CDR3 is 14 residues long. The germline V gene encodes CDR1 SEHNR and CDR2 FQNEAQ (reference sequence). Trimming took off 0 bases at V and 1 base at J, with 4 bases between the two ends. This CDR3 is CASSLAGSYNEQFF. In nucleotides, the CDR3 is TGTGCCAGCAGCTTAGCGGGGTCCTACAATGAGCAGTTCTTC.

The CDR3: CASSFTSGGIDTQYF. The CDR3 region has the DNA TGTGCCAGCAGCTTTACTAGCGGGGGTATTGATACGCAGTATTTT. J is TRBJ2-3 and V is TRBV7-2, with 11 bases identical to TRBD2. The ends lost 3 bases at V and 6 bases at J; junction bases unmatched: 5. Per germline, CDR1 SGHTA and CDR2 FQGNSA. The length of the CDR3 is 15 residues.

The J gene is TRBJ2-1, the V gene TRBV4-1; TRBD2 matches at 13 bases. The CDR3 spans 15 residues. Germline assignment: CDR1 MGHRA and CDR2 YSYEKL. The V and J ends lost 3 bases and 8 bases, in that order; junction bases with no gene match: 4. The CDR3 nucleotides are TGCGCCAGCAGCCACACTAGCGGGGGGGGCTATGAGCAGTTCTTC. Protein product: CASSHTSGGGYEQFF.

A single count supports this clone. V usage is TRBV4-2 and J usage is TRBJ1-6; TRBD1 agrees at 8 bases. CDR3 length equals 16 residues. Trimming took 4 bases from V and 7 from J; bases not matched to a gene: 9. Germline V lookup: CDR1 LGHNA, CDR2 YNFKEQ. CDR3 DNA: TGTGCCAGCAGCCCCGCGTCGGACAGGGCCAATTCACCCCTCCACTTT. Residues: CASSPASDRANSPLHF.

The chain employs TRBV28 and TRBJ2-7, with D perhaps given as TRBD1 or TRBD2 (5 bases each). The CDR3 is made up of 14 amino acids. Germline V gene data show CDR1 as MDHEN and CDR2 as SYDVKM. Trimming pared 7 bases from V and 0 bases from J, leaving 13 bases between. CDR3 region: CASNPIGGSYEQYF. Here the CDR3 DNA reads TGTGCCAGCAACCCAATTGGGGGCTCCTACGAGCAGTACTTC.

The chain is built from TRBV5-4 and TRBJ1-1; D gene uncertain. Germline V gene sequence: CDR1 SGHNT, CDR2 YYREEE (reference sequence). Trimming took off 0 bases at V and 1 base at J, with 4 bases between the two ends. The CDR3 spans 13 residues. The CDR3 is CASSLERNTEAFF. The CDR3 DNA reads as TGTGCCAGCAGCTTGGAGAGGAACACTGAAGCTTTCTTT.

V and J are TRBV11-3 and TRBJ1-6; 7 nucleotides align to TRBD1. V lost 3 bases, J lost 7 bases, and 12 bases stayed unmatched. Germline-derived CDR1 and CDR2 are SGHNT and YENEEA. CDR3 size: 17 residues. The CDR3 sequence is CASSLGGHRGGNSPLHF. The CDR3 DNA follows: TGTGCCAGCAGCTTGGGGGGGCACAGGGGTGGCAATTCACCCCTCCACTTT.

The J gene is TRBJ2-7, the V gene TRBV11-3; D uncertain. The CDR3 has 13 amino acids. Trimming took 5 bases from V and 5 from J, leaving 13 bases between them. The germline CDR1 and CDR2 sequences are SGHNT and YENEEA. The CDR3 DNA is TGTGCCAGCAGCCTTAAAAGAATCCACGAGCAGTACTTC. It is translated as CASSLKRIHEQYF.

CDR3 sequence: CASTQGRSNEKLFF. CDR3 nucleotides: TGTGCCAGCACCCAAGGTCGTAGCAATGAAAAACTGTTTTTT. The chain links TRBV6-1 to TRBJ1-4; D gene ambiguous. Trimming removed 7 bases at V and 5 bases at J, with 14 bases between. Germline V CDR1 and CDR2: MNHNS, SASEGT. This CDR3 spans 14 amino acids.

This rearrangement joins TRBV6-1 to TRBJ2-3; 11 bases map to TRBD1. This CDR3 is built from 14 residues. The germline V gene encodes CDR1 MNHNS and CDR2 SASEGT. With 7 bases clipped from V and 5 bases from J, the junction kept 5 bases outside the gene matches. In nucleotides, the CDR3 is TGTGCCAGCATAACCGGGACAGGGGGAGATACGCAGTATTTT. It encodes CASITGTGGDTQYF.

The chain combines TRBV11-2 with TRBJ2-3; a possible D gene is TRBD2 (5 bases). From germline, CDR1 is SGHAT and CDR2 FQNNGV. Deletions cut 4 bases from V and 6 bases from J, with 26 bases between. The length of the CDR3 is 18 residues. CDR3 DNA sequence: TGTGCCAGCAGCTCCTACGAAACCCTGACCGGCTCGGGGGATACGCAGTATTTT. This codes for CASSSYETLTGSGDTQYF. Filled out from reference TRBV11-2 and TRBJ2-3, the complete variable domain reads EAGVAQSPRYKIIEKRQSVAFWCNPISGHATLYWYQQILGQGPKLLIQFQNNGVVDDSQLPKDRFSAERLKGVDSTLKIQPAKLEDSAVYLCASSSYETLTGSGDTQYFGPGTRLTVL.

This chain's CDR3 is CASSLEAAVEKLFF. Here the CDR3 DNA reads TGTGCCAGCAGCTTAGAGGCGGCGGTGGAAAAACTGTTTTTT. The chain links TRBV11-2 to TRBJ1-4; D is unresolved. Germline V CDR1 and CDR2: SGHAT, FQNNGV. Trimming took 0 bases from V and 8 from J, leaving 10 bases between them. This CDR3 comprises 14 residues.

Details on this clone: Germline is not matched at one junction end, which may reflect a read error. The chain joins TRBV7-8 to TRBJ2-5; TRBD2 matches at 7 bases. There are 13 residues in the CDR3. Germline-derived CDR1 and CDR2 are SGHVS and FQNEAQ. Here the CDR3 reads CASRLGTKETQYF. The CDR3 DNA reads as TGTGCCAGCAGGTTAGGGACTAAGGAGACCCAGTACTTC.

The V and J genes are TRBV18 and TRBJ1-5; 7 bases are a match to TRBD1. This CDR3 contains 15 residues. Germline CDR1 and CDR2: KGHSH and LQKENI. After removal of 5 bases from V and 6 bases from J, the junction contained 10 bases not matched to a gene. Written as DNA, the CDR3 is TGTGCCAGCTCAACAGACAGGGATGAGGTTCAGCCCCAGCATTTT. Its translation: CASSTDRDEVQPQHF. Using reference TRBV18 and TRBJ1-5 for the parts outside the CDR3, the full variable domain is NAGVMQNPRHLVRRRGQEARLRCSPMKGHSHVYWYRQLPEEGLKFMVYLQKENIIDESGMPKERFSAEFPKEGPSILRIQQVVRGDSAAYFCASSTDRDEVQPQHFGDGTRLSIL.

The chain employs TRBV19 and TRBJ2-1; D is perhaps TRBD1 (5 bases). Trimming pared 5 bases from V and 0 bases from J, leaving 17 bases between. The CDR3 contains 17 residues. Germline values: CDR1 LNHDA, CDR2 SQIVND (reference sequence). DNA for the CDR3: TGTGCCAGTAGTGCTCAGGGTACCCAAAGCTCCTACAATGAGCAGTTCTTC. Its protein product is CASSAQGTQSSYNEQFF.

The V and J genes are TRBV19 and TRBJ2-4, with TRBD1 matching over 10 bases. Germline V gene lookup returns CDR1 LNHDA and CDR2 SQIVND (reference sequence). The CDR3 sequence is 12 residues long. Losses at the gene ends were 9 bases for V and 5 bases for J; bases not matched to a gene: 1. Here the CDR3 DNA reads TGTGCCAGCGGACAGGGGGAAAACATTCAGTACTTC. It specifies CASGQGENIQYF.

The gene calls are TRBV19 and TRBJ2-3, with a weak D call TRBD1 (6 bases). The V end lost 7 bases, the J end lost 5 bases, and 7 bases lay between the germline ends. Germline assignment: CDR1 LNHDA and CDR2 SQIVND (reference sequence). The CDR3 runs 11 residues. This CDR3 reads CASKGVDTQYF. CDR3 DNA: TGTGCCAGTAAGGGGGTAGATACGCAGTATTTT. Looking up the rest from reference TRBV19 and TRBJ2-3 gives the full variable domain: DGGITQSPKYLFRKEGQNVTLSCEQNLNHDAMYWYRQDPGQGLRLIYYSQIVNDFQKGDIAEGYSVSREKKESFPLTVTSAQKNPTAFYLCASKGVDTQYFGPGTRLTVL.

The gene calls are TRBV4-3 and TRBJ2-5, with TRBD1 identical over 9 bases. CDR3 length: 15 residues. Germline CDR1 reads LGHNA; CDR2 reads YSLEER. J gave up 1 base and V 1 base, and 1 base lay outside the gene matches. This CDR3 is CASSQATGGQETQYF. CDR3 in DNA: TGCGCCAGCAGCCAAGCGACAGGGGGCCAAGAGACCCAGTACTTC.

This clone was detected only a few times. The gene calls are TRBV27 and TRBJ1-4, with D tentatively TRBD1 (5 bases). Trimming pared 1 base from V and 0 bases from J, leaving 12 bases between. The CDR3 extends over 17 amino acids. From germline, CDR1 is MNHEY and CDR2 SMNVEV (reference sequence). The chain's CDR3 is CASSLFQGRATNEKLFF. The CDR3, as DNA: TGTGCCAGCAGTTTATTTCAGGGACGGGCAACTAATGAAAAACTGTTTTTT.

The genes are TRBV5-8 and TRBJ1-2; 7 nucleotides match TRBD1. V was pared by 4 bases and J by 8 bases, with 20 bases of the junction left unmatched. Germline CDR1 reads SGHTS; CDR2 reads YDEGEE. The CDR3 consists of 17 residues. CDR3 sequence (DNA): TGTGCCAGCAGCCCCGGGACAGAGGGGTATGAGAGTCGGGGCTACACCTTC. Translation: CASSPGTEGYESRGYTF.

The chain combines TRBV27 with TRBJ1-2; D uncertain. There are 11 residues in the CDR3. V lost 4 bases and J 3 bases, leaving 3 bases between the germline ends. The V gene's germline CDR1 is MNHEY and CDR2 SMNVEV (reference sequence). The CDR3 loop is CASSSYYGYTF. As DNA, the CDR3 is TGTGCCAGCAGTTCCTACTATGGCTACACCTTC.

The chain couples TRBV30 to TRBJ2-5; 9 bases line up with TRBD1. The J call may be faulty, since TRBJ2-7 better matches the DNA end. The CDR3 sequence is 12 residues long. CDR1 is GTSNPN and CDR2 is SVGIG in the germline V gene (reference sequence). The CDR3 coding sequence is TGTGCCAGCGACAGGGGGGGCTACGAGCAGTACTTC. This sequence encodes CASDRGGYEQYF.

The chain uses TRBV7-9 and TRBJ2-7; D is unresolved. V gave up 5 bases and J gave up 0 bases, with 14 bases separating them. Germline CDR1 reads SEHNR; CDR2 reads FQNEAQ (reference sequence). The CDR3 covers 15 residues. The CDR3 spells CASSQAAASSYEQYF. CDR3 coding DNA: TGTGCCAGCAGCCAGGCGGCGGCTAGCTCCTACGAGCAGTACTTC.

The genes are TRBV29-1 and TRBJ2-7; TRBD2 aligns across 9 bases. Germline CDR1 reads SQVTM; CDR2 reads ANQGSEA. The V segment lost 6 bases and the J segment 4 bases; nucleotides outside the gene matches: 16. The CDR3 totals 16 residues. The CDR3 region has the DNA TGCAGCGTAGATACGGTTGGTAGCGGGAGTATGTACGAGCAGTACTTC. It is translated as CSVDTVGSGSMYEQYF.

V usage is TRBV7-6 and J usage is TRBJ1-1; no clear D. Trimming cost V 1 base and J 1 base, with 7 bases left between them. Germline CDR1 SGHVS, CDR2 FNYEAQ. This CDR3 has 14 residues. CDR3 sequence reads: CASSLGSENTEAFF. The CDR3 DNA follows: TGTGCCAGCAGCTTAGGTTCGGAGAACACTGAAGCTTTCTTT. Combining the CDR3 with reference TRBV7-6 and TRBJ1-1 gives the whole variable domain GAGVSQSPRYKVTKRGQDVALRCDPISGHVSLYWYRQALGQGPEFLTYFNYEAQQDKSGLPNDRFSAERPEGSISTLTIQRTEQRDSAMYRCASSLGSENTEAFFGQGTRLTVV.